These 15 T cell receptor beta chains share one sample of origin, sequenced in a study of human T cells and chemical hapten exposure. Specified time point: patch test 1, 2 weeks after DPC sensitization. Stated treatment: therapeutic diphenylcyclopropenone sensitization with weekly scalp DPC. TCRdb redid the calling of the RACE reads with MiXCR, one entry per CDR3 protein. The data show more than 90,000 distinct CDR3 sequences, about 10% seen once. The source was whole blood, collected in connection with sensitization to the hapten diphenylcyclopropenone (DPC). The receptor source for this set is a man aged 35-49 years with alopecia areata. Some clones in this sample may be carry-over from other donors' samples.

The chain recombines TRBV29-1 with TRBJ2-1; TRBD2 matches at 7 bases. V shed 7 bases, J shed 1 base, and the junction held 4 bases outside the gene matches. CDR3 length: 13 residues. CDR1 SQVTM and CDR2 ANQGSEA come from the germline V gene. This chain's CDR3 is CSERGLSYNEQFF. CDR3 in DNA: TGCAGCGAGCGGGGCTTATCCTACAATGAGCAGTTCTTC.

This clonotype has only a few counts. The chain has TRBV6-5 and TRBJ1-6; D unclear. Germline values: CDR1 MNHEY, CDR2 SVGAGI. CDR3 size: 16 residues. The V end lost 2 bases, the J end lost 5 bases, and 13 bases lay between the germline ends. The CDR3 region is CASSYSGVGNNSPLHF. The CDR3 nucleotides read TGTGCCAGCAGTTACAGTGGAGTCGGTAATAATTCACCCCTCCACTTT.

This clonotype has a handful of counts. This sequence joins TRBV6-5 and TRBJ2-1; unclear D gene. Germline CDR1 is MNHEY and CDR2 is SVGAGI. The CDR3 length is 15 residues. Trimming shortened V by 9 bases and J by 0 bases, and 15 bases separated the two germline ends. The CDR3 protein is CASGVGSPSYNEQFF. The CDR3 DNA sequence: TGTGCCAGTGGGGTGGGCTCCCCCTCCTACAATGAGCAGTTCTTC.

V gene TRBV10-3 combines with J gene TRBJ2-1; 8 bases align to TRBD1. V shed 6 bases, J shed 5 bases, and the junction held 3 bases outside the gene matches. The CDR3 spans 13 residues. The germline gives CDR1 ENHRY, CDR2 SYGVKD. Here the CDR3 DNA reads TGTGCCATCAGGGGGGACAGGAACAATGAGCAGTTCTTC. Translating it yields CAIRGDRNNEQFF.

At least ten counts were recorded for this clonotype. J is TRBJ1-3 and V is TRBV20-1, with 8 bases matching TRBD1. V lost 5 bases, J lost 3 bases, and 3 bases stayed unmatched. CDR1 is DFQATT and CDR2 is SNEGSKA in the germline V gene (reference sequence). The CDR3 is 13 residues long. The CDR3 DNA reads TGCAGTGCTTCGACAGGGGATGGAAACACCATATATTTT. The encoded protein is CSASTGDGNTIYF.

With regard to this clonotype: A read error is likely, as this CDR3 ends without the conserved phenylalanine or tryptophan. The genes are TRBV19 and TRBJ1-2; D possibly corresponds to TRBD1 (5 bases). The CDR3 loop spans 18 amino acids. V gave up 4 bases and J gave up 7 bases, with 28 bases separating them. Looked up from germline, CDR1 is LNHDA and CDR2 is SQIVND (reference sequence). CDR3 DNA sequence: TGTGCCAGTAGTACGAATATAGGGACTCGAGGAAGCCGGGGTGGCTACACCTAC. Translated, it gives CASSTNIGTRGSRGGYTY.

The chain couples TRBV6-5 to TRBJ2-4; D is unclear. Germline CDR1 MNHEY, CDR2 SVGAGI. V shed 0 bases and J shed 1 base, with 10 bases lying between them. The CDR3 totals 16 residues. The CDR3 is CASSYSPGKAKNIQYF. The CDR3 DNA is TGTGCCAGCAGTTACTCGCCGGGCAAGGCCAAAAACATTCAGTACTTC.

V gene TRBV5-1 combines with J gene TRBJ2-6; D is undetermined. The germline gives CDR1 SGHRS, CDR2 YFSETQ. The CDR3 covers 15 residues. V was trimmed by 3 bases and J by 0 bases, leaving 7 bases between them. The CDR3 loop reads CASSSIVSGANVLTF. DNA for the CDR3: TGCGCCAGCAGCTCCATAGTCTCTGGGGCCAACGTCCTGACTTTC.

This clonotype was found many times. The chain uses TRBV18 and TRBJ2-1; weak D call: TRBD2 (5 bases). Germline V gives CDR1 KGHSH, CDR2 LQKENI. This CDR3 is built from 15 residues. With 3 bases removed from V and 2 bases from J, the gap between germline ends came to 11 bases. This chain's CDR3 is CASSPFEGAYNEQFF. The CDR3 DNA follows: TGTGCCAGCTCACCTTTCGAGGGAGCCTACAATGAGCAGTTCTTC. The variable domain in full, completed from reference TRBV18 and TRBJ2-1, reads NAGVMQNPRHLVRRRGQEARLRCSPMKGHSHVYWYRQLPEEGLKFMVYLQKENIIDESGMPKERFSAEFPKEGPSILRIQQVVRGDSAAYFCASSPFEGAYNEQFFGPGTRLTVL.

The rearrangement uses TRBV5-1 and TRBJ2-5; a possible D gene is TRBD1 (5 bases). The CDR3 totals 15 residues. Germline assignment: CDR1 SGHRS and CDR2 YFSETQ. Trimming removed 2 bases at V and 4 bases at J, with 15 bases between. CDR3 sequence reads: CASSFSPKGRETQYF. The CDR3 DNA sequence: TGCGCCAGCAGCTTTTCACCGAAGGGGCGAGAGACCCAGTACTTC.

This clonotype was found a few times. An end of the junction differs from the germline gene, which may be a read error. V gene TRBV6-1 combines with J gene TRBJ1-2; possibly TRBD1 for D (5 bases). CDR3 length: 13 amino acids. Germline CDR1 is MNHNS and CDR2 is SASEGT. The CDR3 nucleotides read TGTGCCAGCAGTGAAGCGCAGGGCAGCCGGACGGCCTTC. As protein: CASSEAQGSRTAF.

This clonotype was counted ten times or more. The rearrangement links TRBV5-6 to TRBJ1-6; 7 bases are a match to TRBD1. With 3 bases clipped from V and 7 bases from J, the junction kept 13 bases outside the gene matches. This CDR3 has 17 residues. From germline, CDR1 is SGHDT and CDR2 YYEEEE. CDR3 coding DNA: TGTGCCAGCAGCTCCTCCCAACAGGGGTTAAGGAATTCACCCCTCCACTTT. As protein: CASSSSQQGLRNSPLHF.

With respect to this clonotype: It may be a read error: a sequence one base away is much more abundant. The CDR3 does not end in the conserved phenylalanine or tryptophan, so this is likely a read error. This chain's CDR3 is CASNDRLNTEAFL. CDR3 in DNA: TGTGCCAGCAACGACAGGCTGAACACTGAAGCTTTCTTA. V gene TRBV6-2 or TRBV6-3 combines with J gene TRBJ1-1; possible D gene TRBD1, 6 bases. Trimming removed 7 bases at V and 0 bases at J, with 9 bases between. Looked up from germline, CDR1 is MNHEY and CDR2 is SVGEGT. The CDR3 contains 13 residues.

The chain couples TRBV20-1 to TRBJ1-5; TRBD1 is a possible D gene (6 bases). Per germline, CDR1 DFQATT and CDR2 SNEGSKA (reference sequence). V dropped 1 base and J dropped 1 base, with 14 bases sitting between them. This CDR3 region has 16 residues. In DNA form, the CDR3 reads TGCAGTGCTAGAGTCGGGGGGGCGGGGAGCAATCAGCCCCAGCATTTT. Residues: CSARVGGAGSNQPQHF.

This clonotype was seen more than once but under ten times. The chain uses TRBV20-1 and TRBJ1-5, with D unclear. V lost 0 bases and J lost 7, with 10 bases in between. The V gene's germline CDR1 is DFQATT and CDR2 SNEGSKA (reference sequence). CDR3 length: 13 amino acids. CDR3 sequence: CSAREAVNQPQHF. CDR3 DNA: TGCAGTGCTAGAGAAGCAGTTAACCAGCCCCAGCATTTT.